These 17 T cell receptor delta chains originate from one sample sequenced in a study of γδ T cells in repeated Plasmodium falciparum infection (TCRdb year 2021). Vgamma9/Vdelta2+ and Vdelta2-negative gammadelta T cell populations were flow-sorted from peripheral blood mononuclear cells for bulk TCR repertoire analysis. Receptors were amplified or captured by multiplex PCR. The instrument given in TCRdb is Illumina MiSeq. TCRdb processed the public reads again with the CATT caller, after which rows with matching DNA were combined. Here the sample has 93,000 or so delta-chain clones; 0.95% to 1% occur a single time. The top ten constitute over 8.5% of the sample. The material sequenced was gamma-delta T cells from blood. The receptor set was obtained from a pool of human donors (malaria-infected and uninfected, not separated).

As to this clone: TCRdb's entry gives the protein of a much larger clone, which mismatches this DNA's translation at residue 16, likely from a read error; the protein reported here is translated from the DNA. J is TRDJ1 and V is TRDV1, with 10 bases lining up with TRDD3. Germline lookup yields CDR1 TSWWSYY and CDR2 QGS. This CDR3 has 20 amino acids. The CDR3 region has the DNA TGTGCTCTTGGGGATGAGTCACTTACGGGGGATACGCGTAGCACCGGTAAACTCATCTTT. This sequence encodes CALGDESLTGDTRSTGKLIF.

This clone occurred a few times. TCRdb's listed protein matches a much larger clone and diverges from this DNA's translation at residue 19, likely through a read error; the protein shown comes from the DNA. The chain joins TRDV2 to TRDJ3; tentative D call: TRDD2 (6 bases). In the absence of a J gene in TCRdb, the DNA was matched to germline to assign it here. CDR1 and CDR2 from the germline V gene are GEAIGNYY and EKD. This CDR3 contains 24 residues. The CDR3 sequence is CACDTVLRSGETDRSSWDPRQMFF. In DNA form, the CDR3 reads TGTGCCTGTGACACCGTCCTACGGTCGGGAGAAACAGATAGAAGCTCCTGGGACCCCCGACAGATGTTTTTC.

This clone was observed a handful of times. Possible read error: a much larger clone is one base away. Other DNA sequences in the sample encode the same CDR3. For the V gene the call is TRDV1; the J gene has no call; TRDD3, as called in the table, went unchecked against the DNA. Germline V gene lookup returns CDR1 TSWWSYY and CDR2 QGS. CDR3 length: 23 residues. The CDR3 region has the DNA TGTGCTCTCGGGGATCACATCCCTGTAGTGCCACCGGGGGTCCTACCGTACACCGATAAGCTCATCTTT. Its protein product is CALGDHIPVVPPGVLPYTDKLIF.

This clone was counted between two and nine times. A read error likely explains this, since a far larger clone differs by one base. The same CDR3 also results from other DNA sequences found in this sample. The chain combines TRDV1 with TRDJ1, with TRDD3 matching over 8 bases. The J gene was not available in TCRdb and was assigned here by matching the DNA to germline segments. Per the germline V gene, CDR1 is TSWWSYY and CDR2 is QGS. There are 19 residues in the CDR3. V was clipped by 0 bases and J by 2 bases; unmatched bases: 14. CDR3 region: CALGELVAPRGIGTDKLIF. In DNA, the CDR3 is TGTGCTCTTGGGGAACTAGTCGCCCCCCGGGGGATAGGGACCGATAAACTCATCTTT.

This clone was observed many times. The protein recorded in TCRdb matches a much larger clone and deviates from this DNA's translation at residue 9, suggesting a read error; the protein here is obtained by translating the DNA. V usage is TRDV2 and J usage is TRDJ1; 9 positions agree with TRDD3. Germline CDR1 GEAIGNYY, CDR2 EKD. The CDR3 loop spans 19 amino acids. V was clipped by 0 bases and J by 1 base; unmatched bases: 14. The DNA for the CDR3 is TGTGCCTGTGACACCACTCCCGTACCGGGGGATACTGCCACCGATAAACTCATCTTT. Encoded protein: CACDTTPVPGDTATDKLIF.

On this clone itself: The mismatch at residue 5 between this DNA's translation and the TCRdb protein of a much larger clone likely reflects a read error; the protein shown is translated from the DNA. J is TRDJ1 and V is TRDV2; D is perhaps TRDD3 (5 bases). The J gene comes from matching the DNA to germline here; TCRdb lacks it. Trimming shortened V by 3 bases and J by 0 bases, and 22 bases separated the two germline ends. CDR1 is GEAIGNYY, CDR2 EKD, per germline. CDR3 length: 18 amino acids. For the CDR3, the DNA is TGTGCCTGTGACGTAGTTTTAGGTGTGGGATCGAACACCGATAAACTCATCTTT. Translation gives CACDVVLGVGSNTDKLIF.

Notes on this clone: The TCRdb protein, from a much larger clone, departs from this DNA's translation at residue 7, likely by read error; the protein shown derives from the DNA. CDR3 DNA sequence: TGTGCCTGTGACCCCATCCCGGGGGATACCTCGAAACTCATCTTT. Encoded protein: CACDPIPGDTSKLIF. The chain couples TRDV2 to TRDJ1, with 9 bases fitting TRDD3. Germline V gene lookup returns CDR1 GEAIGNYY and CDR2 EKD. The junction had 12 bases not matched to a gene; V was cut back by 3 bases and J by 8 bases. The CDR3 has 15 residues.

In the case of this clone: The amino acid sequence in TCRdb belongs to a much larger clone and departs from this DNA's translation at residue 6, likely a sequencing read error; the sequence shown is translated from the DNA. The CDR3 region has the DNA TGTGCTCTTGGGGAACCTCCATCATATATCTTCACCGATAAACTCATCTTT. Its protein product is CALGEPPSYIFTDKLIF. The V call is TRDV1, the J call TRDJ1; D not certain. CDR3 size: 17 residues. Trimming pared 1 base from V and 1 base from J, leaving 16 bases between. Germline lookup yields CDR1 TSWWSYY and CDR2 QGS.

The sample holds a few counts of this clone. The protein in TCRdb stems from a much larger clone and differs at residue 5 from this DNA's translation, likely a read error; here the protein is translated from the DNA. The gene calls are TRDV2 and TRDJ1, with 12 nucleotides matching TRDD3. No J segment appears in TCRdb, so it was assigned here by matching the sequence to germline. This CDR3 spans 18 amino acids. The V and J ends lost 3 bases and 1 base, in that order; junction bases with no gene match: 11. The germline V gene encodes CDR1 GEAIGNYY and CDR2 EKD. The CDR3 DNA is TGTGCCTGTGACCCCCGGTACTGGGGGATACCAGGCACCGATAAACTCATCTTT. As protein: CACDPRYWGIPGTDKLIF.

This clone came up many times. TCRdb lists the protein of a much larger clone for this DNA, which differs at residue 12, so this is likely a read error; the protein given here is translated from the DNA itself. This chain links TRAV38-2/DV8 with TRDJ1; 12 nucleotides line up with TRDD3. J was trimmed by 0 bases and V by 0 bases; bases with no gene match: 27. This CDR3 has 25 amino acids. Germline CDR1 and CDR2: TSESDYY and QEAYKQQN. The CDR3 sequence: CAYRSVNFVKGGLLGDTGNTDKLIF. CDR3 bases: TGTGCTTATAGGAGCGTTAACTTCGTCAAAGGCGGCCTCCTGGGGGATACGGGGAACACCGATAAACTCATCTTT.

As for this clone: A read error likely explains why the TCRdb protein, taken from a much larger clone, differs from this DNA's translation at residue 20; the protein shown is translated from the DNA. For the V gene the call is TRDV1; the J gene has no call; the table's D call, TRDD3, was not checked against the DNA. Germline CDR1 reads TSWWSYY; CDR2 reads QGS. There are 21 residues in the CDR3. CDR3 in amino acids: CALGEHGGSSYRGIQGDKLTF. CDR3 DNA: TGTGCTCTTGGGGAACATGGTGGATCTTCCTACCGGGGGATACAGGGCGATAAACTCACCTTT.

In this sample, this clone turned up a few times. A far larger clone is just one base off, so this is likely a read error. Other DNA sequences from this sample encode an identical CDR3 as well. This chain joins TRDV1 and TRDJ1; the match to TRDD3 covers 12 bases. TCRdb gives no J gene; it was assigned here by matching the DNA to germline. CDR3 length: 26 amino acids. Trimming took 2 bases from V and 0 from J; bases not matched to a gene: 31. Germline CDR1 TSWWSYY, CDR2 QGS. The CDR3 DNA reads TGTGCTCTTGGGGAATTAGGGCCTCCCACGATTAGCTGGGGGATACGGGGGCCTTCTTACACCGATAAACTCATCTTT. Protein product: CALGELGPPTISWGIRGPSYTDKLIF.

This clone was found a few times. TCRdb records a much larger clone's protein for this DNA, with a difference at residue 8 that likely arises from a read error; the protein given is the translation of the DNA. The gene calls are TRDV1 and TRDJ1, with D unclear. The ends were cut back, 1 base at V and 0 bases at J, with 12 bases in the middle. CDR1 is TSWWSYY, CDR2 QGS, per germline. The CDR3 is made up of 16 amino acids. The CDR3: CALGEQASGDTDKLIF. CDR3 nucleotide sequence: TGTGCTCTTGGGGAACAAGCCAGCGGGGACACCGATAAACTCATCTTT.

Notes on this clone: A far larger clone is one base from this, pointing to a likely read error. Other nucleotide sequences from this sample produce the same CDR3. V is TRDV1 and J is TRDJ1, with 10 bases fitting TRDD3. V lost 3 bases, J lost 1 base, and 14 bases stayed unmatched. The CDR3 loop spans 19 amino acids. Germline CDR1 reads TSWWSYY; CDR2 reads QGS. The CDR3 loop reads CALGERHLGDISGTDKLIF. The CDR3, as DNA: TGTGCTCTTGGGGAGCGTCACCTGGGGGATATAAGCGGCACCGATAAACTCATCTTT.

This clone has only a few counts. It differs at one base from a far larger clone, so likely a read error. Other DNA sequences in this specimen translate into the identical CDR3. This chain's CDR3 is CALGEPSSLGVHHTDKLIF. The DNA for the CDR3 is TGTGCTCTTGGGGAGCCTAGTAGTCTGGGAGTCCACCACACCGATAAACTCATCTTT. V usage is TRDV1 and J usage is TRDJ1; D is possibly TRDD3 (5 bases). TCRdb does not report a J gene; here it was assigned by matching the DNA to germline references. The V end was cut by 3 bases, the J end by 0 bases, with 23 bases between. Germline V gives CDR1 TSWWSYY, CDR2 QGS. The CDR3 is 19 residues long.

In this sample, this clone turned up a few times. A far larger clone is one nucleotide away, so this likely arose from a read error. The sample holds other DNA sequences that translate to the same CDR3. The gene calls are TRDV1 and TRDJ1; D might be TRDD2 (5 bases). Germline-derived CDR1 and CDR2 are TSWWSYY and QGS. Trimming pared 7 bases from V and 0 bases from J, leaving 30 bases between. CDR3 length: 20 residues. Here the CDR3 DNA reads TGTGCTCTTGTGTTCCCTGATTTAGTGGGTGTTCCTCTATACACCGATAAACTCATCTTT. The encoded protein is CALVFPDLVGVPLYTDKLIF.

This clone was observed a handful of times. A far larger clone is just one base off, so this is likely a read error. Additional DNA sequences in this sample encode the identical CDR3. V gene assignment gives TRDV2, but the J gene was left uncalled. The length of the CDR3 is 15 residues. Germline V gives CDR1 GEAIGNYY, CDR2 EKD. CDR3 sequence (DNA): TGTGCCTGTGACACCGTCGGAGCGCTCACCGATAAACTCATTTTT. The encoded protein is CACDTVGALTDKLIF.